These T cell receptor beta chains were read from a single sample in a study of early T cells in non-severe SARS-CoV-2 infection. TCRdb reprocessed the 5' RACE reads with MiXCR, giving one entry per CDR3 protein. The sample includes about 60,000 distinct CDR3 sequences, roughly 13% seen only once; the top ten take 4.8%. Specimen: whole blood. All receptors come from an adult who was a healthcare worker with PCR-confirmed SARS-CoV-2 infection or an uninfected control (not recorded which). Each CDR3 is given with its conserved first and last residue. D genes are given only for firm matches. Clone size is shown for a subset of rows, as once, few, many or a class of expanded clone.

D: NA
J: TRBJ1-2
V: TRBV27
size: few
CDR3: CASSPNFSYGYTF
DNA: TGTGCCAGCAGTCCCAACTTTAGTTATGGCTACACCTTC

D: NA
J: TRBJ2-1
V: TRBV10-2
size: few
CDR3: CASRNYNEQFF
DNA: TGCGCCAGCAGGAATTACAATGAGCAGTTCTTC

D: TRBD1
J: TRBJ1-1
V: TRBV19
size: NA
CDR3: CASTKGGKNTEAFF
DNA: TGTGCCAGTACAAAAGGGGGCAAGAACACTGAAGCTTTCTTT

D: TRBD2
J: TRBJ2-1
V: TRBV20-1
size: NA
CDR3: CSARLAELSYNEQFF
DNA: TGCAGTGCTAGACTAGCGGAGCTCTCCTACAATGAGCAGTTCTTC

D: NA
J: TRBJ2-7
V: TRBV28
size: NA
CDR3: CASSLAGGVHYEQYF
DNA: TGTGCCAGCAGTTTAGCGGGTGGCGTTCACTACGAGCAGTACTTC

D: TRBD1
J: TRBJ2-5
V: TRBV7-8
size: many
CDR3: CATTTGPFETQYF
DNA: TGTGCCACCACGACAGGGCCTTTTGAGACCCAGTACTTC

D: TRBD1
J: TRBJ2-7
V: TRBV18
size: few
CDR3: CASSSTGSGYEQYF
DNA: TGTGCCAGCTCATCGACAGGGTCAGGCTACGAGCAGTACTTC

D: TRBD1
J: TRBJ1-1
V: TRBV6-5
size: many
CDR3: CASTTTGQGAGEAFF
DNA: TGTGCCAGCACCACCACAGGACAGGGGGCTGGTGAAGCTTTCTTT

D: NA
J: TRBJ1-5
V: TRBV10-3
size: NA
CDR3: CAISEANQPQHF
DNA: TGTGCCATCAGTGAGGCAAATCAGCCCCAGCATTTT

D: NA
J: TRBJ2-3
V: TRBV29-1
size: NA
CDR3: CSVDEGADTQYF
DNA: TGCAGCGTTGACGAGGGGGCAGATACGCAGTATTTT

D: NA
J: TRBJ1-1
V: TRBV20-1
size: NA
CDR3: CSARDDRPDTEAFF
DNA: TGCAGTGCTAGAGATGACAGGCCGGACACTGAAGCTTTCTTT